This record covers a single T cell receptor (beta chain). This clonotype has only a few counts. The target of this receptor is not known. This may stem from a read error, because a much larger clone lies one nucleotide away. The listed sequencing device is Illumina HiSeq 1500. TCRdb itself trimmed the public reads at Q25 with fastp, ran MiXCR and retained productive beta chains. Every distinct CDR3 protein forms one entry, paired with its most common genes and DNA. The sample table contains approximately 990,000 distinct CDR3 sequences; only one count was recorded for around 32% of them. In total, the top ten clones hold around 15% of the sample. These data come from a study of T cell repertoires in cytomegalovirus infection (dated by TCRdb to the late 2010s). Study-level background: The peptide stimulations were aimed at well-studied HLA-B-restricted epitopes as well as recently identified HLA-C-restricted CMV epitopes, whose presentation resists viral immunomodulation. The HLA type of each donor mattered for the analysis, because public TCR beta signatures pointed to carriage of CMV infection along with the matching HLA type. Points the paper makes about the study in general: Carriers of CMV infection plus the relevant HLA type were discriminated by the cumulative frequency of public TCR beta family members in the study cohort and in an independent roughly 400-donor cohort. The ex vivo response was dominated by HLA-C-restricted CMV-specific TCR beta clonotypes, which also provided the single most frequent clonotype in two of eight donors.

The CDR3 covers 10 residues, taking in both the cysteine and the phenylalanine. Solely the CDR3 DNA is kept, with 30 bases framed from the first base. V loses 7 bases of germline sequence and J loses 5 bases, and the interval between the two ends is 3 bases. Based on the germline V gene (reference sequence), the CDR1 and CDR2 sequences are MNHNY and SVGAGI. The sample's treatment or condition, from its label and the paper: in vitro stimulation with specific CMV peptide epitopes to enrich CMV-specific T cells. The receptor chain draws on TRBV6-6 and TRBJ1-5, with no D gene named confidently. This sequence was found in a human donor in good health (CMV status not recorded). Some clones in this sample may be carry-over from other donors' samples. The sequences come from cultured CD8+ T cells from PBMCs, collected from culture after CMV antigen stimulation. Here the CDR3 is given as CASNDQPQHF. The DNA reads as follows: TGTGCCAGCAACGATCAGCCCCAGCATTTT.